The rows below give T cell receptor beta chains drawn from one sample of a study of blood T cell repertoires in COVID-19. Assay used: immunoSEQ multiplex PCR; TCRdb lists only in-frame clones, some missing. The sample has about 200,000 clones; 70% to 90% are singletons. Sequencing was performed on peripheral blood. The receptors stem from a woman in her 70s with acute or convalescent COVID-19. The CDR3 runs from the conserved cysteine through the conserved F or W. The D gene is left open where the match is weak. Size is stated for part of the rows, as once, few or many counts, or as a class when the clone is expanded.

>.|.|TRBV10-3|TRBJ1-1
TGTGCCATCACTGAGGGCACAGGGGAAGCTTTCTTT
CAITEGTGEAFF
>.|.|TRBV6-4|TRBJ1-2
TGTGCCAGCAGTGAAACGGGGGGCGGTGGCTATGGCTACACCTTC
CASSETGGGGYGYTF
>TRBD2|.|TRBV5-1|TRBJ2-5
TGCGCCAGCAGCTTACTAGCGGGAGGCTTGCAAGAGACCCAGTACTTC
CASSLLAGGLQETQYF
>.|once|TRBV11-2|TRBJ1-1
TGTGCCAGCAGCTTAGCGGTGAACACTGAAGCTTTCTTT
CASSLAVNTEAFF
>TRBD2|.|TRBV7-9|TRBJ2-3
TGTGCCAGCAGCTCCGTAGCGGGATCCCTTCTGCAGTATTTT
CASSSVAGSLLQYF
>.|.|TRBV6-5|TRBJ2-7
TGTGCCAGCATAGGGGGCTCCTACGAGCAGTACTTC
CASIGGSYEQYF
>.|once|TRBV18|TRBJ1-1
TGTGCCAGCTCACCATATCCAGGTGTCGACACTGAAGCTTTCTTT
CASSPYPGVDTEAFF
>.|.|TRBV24-1|TRBJ1-2
TGTGCCACCAGTGAAGTACAGGGTTTCAACTATGGCTACACCTTC
CATSEVQGFNYGYTF
>.|.|TRBV11-3|TRBJ2-5
TGTGCCAGCAGTTTTAGCGGGACCCAGTACTTC
CASSFSGTQYF
>.|.|TRBV28|TRBJ1-4
TGTGCCAGCACCTCAGGGGAAAAGGGGGTTGAAAAACTGTTTTTT
CASTSGEKGVEKLFF
>.|.|TRBV6-6|TRBJ1-1
TGTGCCAGCAGTCATTCCTCCCTTGGACTTTGGGCTTTGACTGAAGCTTTCTTT
CASSHSSLGLWALTEAFF
>.|.|TRBV7-8|TRBJ1-5
TGTGCCAGCAGCACTGTGAGGGGACAACTTAGCAATCAGCCCCAGCATTTT
CASSTVRGQLSNQPQHF
>.|.|TRBV5-4|TRBJ2-7
TGTGCCAGCAGCTTGCTTCAGGGGACAACCTACGAGCAGTACTTC
CASSLLQGTTYEQYF
>TRBD1|.|TRBV29-1|TRBJ1-6
TGCAGCGTCGCTGAGGGACAGGGATTCACCCTCCACTTT
CSVAEGQGFTLHF
>.|.|TRBV28|TRBJ1-3
TGTGCCAGCAGTTTCAGAACAGGGAACACCATATATTTT
CASSFRTGNTIYF
>TRBD1|.|TRBV18|TRBJ2-7
TGTGCCAGCACCGGACAGGGATTCTACGAGCAGTACTTC
CASTGQGFYEQYF
>TRBD1|.|TRBV7-9|TRBJ2-7
TGTGCCAGCAGCTTACTCCTCCGGGACAGGGCCTACGAGCAGTACTTC
CASSLLLRDRAYEQYF
>TRBD1|.|TRBV6-1|TRBJ1-1
TGTGCCAGCAGTGAAGCCGGACAGGGGGCAGGGATCACTGAAGCTTTCTTT
CASSEAGQGAGITEAFF
>.|once|TRBV18|TRBJ2-3
TGTGCCAGCTCACTCCTGGCAGGGGGCACAGATACGCAGTATTTT
CASSLLAGGTDTQYF
>.|.|TRBV7-3|TRBJ2-2
TGTGCCAGCAGGCCCCGCTCCAGGGACACCGGGGAGCTGTTTTTT
CASRPRSRDTGELFF
>TRBD2|once|TRBV24-1|TRBJ2-3
TGTGCCACCAGTGATAGACTAGCGGGGGATACGCAGTATTTT
CATSDRLAGDTQYF
>.|.|TRBV2|TRBJ1-5
TGTGCCAGCAGTGAAGACAGGTTCAATCAGCCCCAGCATTTT
CASSEDRFNQPQHF
>.|once|TRBV7-5|TRBJ2-7
TGTGTCAGAAGCTTAAGACAGGGGTTCTACGAGCAGTACTTC
CVRSLRQGFYEQYF
>.|.|TRBV7-6|TRBJ1-1
TGTGCCAGCAGCTCCGCGGGGACTGAAGCTTTCTTT
CASSSAGTEAFF
>TRBD1|.|TRBV6-5|TRBJ1-1
TGTGCCAGCACTCTACAGGGGGGGAACACTGAAGCTTTCTTT
CASTLQGGNTEAFF
>.|.|TRBV19|TRBJ1-1
TGTGCCAGTAGTATAGATACCCCGTCGCAGGGTTGGGGGCCGAACACTGAAGCTTTCTTT
CASSIDTPSQGWGPNTEAFF
>.|.|TRBV15|TRBJ1-5
TGTGCCACCAGCAGAGATCTTCGGGGAGGTGCGGGGAATCAGCCCCAGCATTTT
CATSRDLRGGAGNQPQHF
>.|once|TRBV9|TRBJ2-5
TGTGCCAGCAGCGCCCGGGGGGGACAGGGCCAAGAGACCCAGTACTTC
CASSARGGQGQETQYF
>.|.|TRBV5-1|TRBJ1-6
TGCGCCAGCAGCTTTTTGAGCGGGCCTAATTCACCCCTCCACTTT
CASSFLSGPNSPLHF
>.|.|TRBV11-3|TRBJ1-2
TGTGCCAGCAGCTTAGGTCCAGGCGGCTACACCTTC
CASSLGPGGYTF
>TRBD2|.|TRBV5-1|TRBJ2-1
TGCGCCAGCAGCTTGGAGCGGGGGAGGTCCTACAATGAGCAGTTCTTC
CASSLERGRSYNEQFF
>.|.|TRBV10-1|TRBJ2-5
TGCGCCAGCAGTCGGACGGAGGAAGAGACCCAGTACTTC
CASSRTEEETQYF
>.|.|TRBV5-4|TRBJ2-7
TGTGCCAGCAGCTCAAAAAACCGAGACGAGCAGTACTTC
CASSSKNRDEQYF
>.|few|TRBV5-1|TRBJ1-1
TGCGCCAGCAGCTTGGGCAGTATATCCCATGAAGCTTTCTTT
CASSLGSISHEAFF
>TRBD1|once|TRBV18|TRBJ1-6
TGTGCCAGCTCAGTTACGGGACAGGAGAATTCACCCCTCCACTTT
CASSVTGQENSPLHF
>.|.|TRBV3-1/TRBV3-2|TRBJ1-3
TGTGCCAGCAGCCTACAGGTCTCTGGAAACACCATATATTTT
CASSLQVSGNTIYF
>TRBD1|.|TRBV6-1|TRBJ1-2
TGTGCCAGCAGTGAACGGACAGGGCGAAACTATGGCTACACCTTC
CASSERTGRNYGYTF
>.|.|TRBV28|TRBJ1-5
TGTGCCAGCAGTCAACAGGACAATCAGCCCCAGCATTTT
CASSQQDNQPQHF
>.|.|TRBV10-3|TRBJ1-5
TGTGCCATCAGTGAGAGGGCAGGGAGCAATCAGCCCCAGCATTTT
CAISERAGSNQPQHF
>.|once|TRBV5-4|TRBJ2-2
TGTGCCAGCAGCGTTGGGAGCGCGGGTCTCTCCGGGGAGCTGTTTTTT
CASSVGSAGLSGELFF
>TRBD1|.|TRBV2|TRBJ1-5
TGTGCCAGCAGCGCCGGACAGGAAAGCAATCAGCCCCAGCATTTT
CASSAGQESNQPQHF
>.|.|TRBV14|TRBJ1-2
TGTGCCAGCAGCCAGGGGGGTCGCTACTATGGCTACACCTTC
CASSQGGRYYGYTF
>.|.|TRBV18|TRBJ1-2
TGTGCCAGCTCACCACCTCCGGGAGGATCCTATGGCTACACCTTC
CASSPPPGGSYGYTF
>.|.|TRBV11-3|TRBJ1-5
TGTGCCAGCAGCTTTAATGTTGATCAGCCCCAGCATTTT
CASSFNVDQPQHF
>.|few|TRBV27|TRBJ2-6
TGTGCCAGCAGTTTCCGGGGAGGGGCCAACGTCCTGACTTTC
CASSFRGGANVLTF
>TRBD1|.|TRBV2|TRBJ1-2
TGTGCCAGCAACCTTATGGGACAGTCAGCTAACTATGGCTACACCTTC
CASNLMGQSANYGYTF
>TRBD1|few|TRBV2|TRBJ1-2
TGTGCCAGCAGTGGGGGTATCCGGGACAGCTATGGCTACACCTTC
CASSGGIRDSYGYTF
>.|.|TRBV20-1|TRBJ1-1
TGCAGTGCAGCCCATACTGAAGCTTTCTTT
CSAAHTEAFF
>.|.|TRBV27|TRBJ2-7
TGTGCCAGCAGTTCCTCCCAAGGGAGGGGGACCTCAAGGCAGCAGTACTTC
CASSSSQGRGTSRQQYF
>TRBD2|few|TRBV7-2|TRBJ2-1
TGTGCCAGCAGCTTATTTCCCCTAGCGGGAGATGAGCAGTTCTTC
CASSLFPLAGDEQFF
>.|.|TRBV6-5|TRBJ2-1
TGTGCCAGCAGTTCCCCCGGAGGGCCCCGGAGTGAGCAGTTCTTC
CASSSPGGPRSEQFF
>.|.|TRBV5-4|TRBJ1-2
TGTGCCACCAGAGATATCCGGGTTTTGGATGGCTACACCTTC
CATRDIRVLDGYTF
>.|.|TRBV18|TRBJ1-1
TGTGCCAGCTCACCGCCGACGCGGCAAACAGAAGCTTTCTTT
CASSPPTRQTEAFF
>TRBD2|once|TRBV5-1|TRBJ2-2
TGCGCCAGCAGCCCAGGACTAGCGGACACCGGGGAGCTGTTTTTT
CASSPGLADTGELFF